The 8 T cell receptor beta chains presented below share a single source sample, sequenced in a study of blood T cell repertoires in COVID-19. Assay used: immunoSEQ multiplex PCR; TCRdb lists only in-frame clones, some missing. The data contain tens of thousands of clones, roughly 84% of them singletons. Sequencing was performed on peripheral blood. The receptors derive from a man at least 80 years old with acute or convalescent COVID-19.

V gene TRBV28 combines with J gene TRBJ2-7, with TRBD1 identical over 10 bases. Germline trimming cut 3 bases from V and 3 bases from J; bases unmatched to any gene: 5. The CDR3 totals 15 residues. In germline, CDR1 is MDHEN, CDR2 SYDVKM. CDR3 amino acids: CASSFPGTGDYEQYF. The CDR3 region has the DNA TGTGCCAGCAGTTTCCCCGGGACAGGGGACTACGAGCAGTACTTC.

The chain combines TRBV5-1 with TRBJ2-5; TRBD2 matches at 7 bases. Germline assignment: CDR1 SGHRS and CDR2 YFSETQ. Trimming took 9 bases from V and 5 from J; bases not matched to a gene: 13. The CDR3 is 14 amino acids. CDR3 loop: CATSGTFGGETQYF. As DNA, the CDR3 is TGCGCCACATCCGGGACCTTCGGGGGGGAGACCCAGTACTTC.

J is TRBJ1-1 and V is TRBV3-1 (or the pseudogene TRBV3-2), with D unclear. The CDR3 runs 15 residues. Germline loops: CDR1 LGHDT, CDR2 YNNKEL (reference sequence). Trimming stripped 4 bases from V and 4 bases from J, with 16 bases between. The CDR3 spells CASSPYAGVATEAFF. DNA of the CDR3: TGTGCCAGCAGCCCCTACGCTGGTGTAGCCACTGAAGCTTTCTTT.

This chain links TRBV5-1 with TRBJ1-2; maybe TRBD1 (5 bases). The CDR3 has 13 amino acids. Germline V gives CDR1 SGHRS, CDR2 YFSETQ. The V and J ends lost 0 bases and 4 bases respectively, with 7 bases between them. CDR3 residues: CASSLGGSYGYTF. The CDR3 region has the DNA TGCGCCAGCAGCTTGGGGGGCAGCTATGGCTACACCTTC.

The genes are TRBV5-1 and TRBJ2-7; D possibly corresponds to TRBD1 (5 bases). The germline gives CDR1 SGHRS, CDR2 YFSETQ. V gave up 5 bases and J gave up 2 bases, with 17 bases separating them. The CDR3 is 15 residues long. The CDR3, as DNA: TGCGCCAGCAGATCCCTCCACAGGTCCCCCTACGAGCAGTACTTC. This translates into CASRSLHRSPYEQYF.

The V call is TRBV7-9, the J call TRBJ2-7, with 7 bases lining up with TRBD2. The germline gives CDR1 SEHNR, CDR2 FQNEAQ (reference sequence). This CDR3 has 18 residues. J gave up 0 bases and V 2 bases, and 13 bases lay outside the gene matches. This CDR3 reads CASSLSAGWRESSYEQYF. The DNA of the CDR3 is TGTGCCAGCAGCTTATCGGCAGGTTGGCGGGAGAGCTCCTACGAGCAGTACTTC. Full variable domain (remainder filled in from reference TRBV7-9 and TRBJ2-7): DTGVSQNPRHKITKRGQNVTFRCDPISEHNRLYWYRQTLGQGPEFLTYFQNEAQLEKSRLLSDRFSAERPKGSFSTLEIQRTEQGDSAMYLCASSLSAGWRESSYEQYFGPGTRLTVT.

This sequence joins TRBV5-1 and TRBJ2-5, with TRBD2 identical over 14 bases. With 1 base clipped from V and 4 bases from J, the junction kept 9 bases outside the gene matches. Germline V CDR1 and CDR2: SGHRS, YFSETQ. This CDR3 comprises 18 residues. The DNA for the CDR3 is TGCGCCAGCAGCTTGCAAACCGGGACTAGCGGGAGTGGAGAGACCCAGTACTTC. As protein: CASSLQTGTSGSGETQYF.

V and J are TRBV2 and TRBJ2-7, with D possibly TRBD1 on 5 matching bases. The CDR3 extends over 15 amino acids. Germline V gives CDR1 SNHLY, CDR2 FYNNEI. The V end lost 6 bases, the J end lost 0 bases, and 15 bases lay between the germline ends. As DNA, the CDR3 is TGTGCCAGCAGATCCTCACAGGTGAGCTCCTACGAGCAGTACTTC. Protein product: CASRSSQVSSYEQYF.